These T cell receptor beta chains were read from a single sample in a study of cytomegalovirus exposure and HLA in healthy donors. Sequencing was performed with immunoSEQ multiplex PCR; in TCRdb, only in-frame clones are kept and a portion is missing. The sample contains about 360,000 clones, around 86% of which appear only once. Sequenced input: PBMCs. Receptors originate from a woman between 18 and 30 years old in good health and CMV-seronegative. Both conserved end residues are part of each CDR3. The order of the fields is V gene, D gene, J gene, clone size, CDR3 protein, CDR3 DNA. The D gene is left open where the match is weak. Part of the rows lack a size; the others show once, few, many or a class for expanded clones.

>TRBV11-2|TRBD2|TRBJ2-7|.
CASSSPQSGSYEQYF
TGTGCCAGCAGCTCACCTCAGAGCGGGAGCTACGAGCAGTACTTC
>TRBV6-1|.|TRBJ2-1|once
CASEVEEQFF
TGTGCCAGCGAGGTGGAGGAGCAGTTCTTC
>TRBV11-2|TRBD2|TRBJ2-1|.
CASSKKTSGEEQFF
TGTGCCAGCAGCAAAAAGACTAGCGGGGAAGAGCAGTTCTTC
>TRBV7-2|TRBD2|TRBJ2-2|.
CASSVRLAGGTGELFF
TGTGCCAGCAGCGTCAGACTAGCGGGAGGCACCGGGGAGCTGTTTTTT
>TRBV28|TRBD1|TRBJ1-2|.
CASSLSAGGGGYTF
TGTGCCAGCAGTTTATCCGCAGGGGGCGGTGGCTACACCTTC
>TRBV6-1|.|TRBJ1-5|few
CASRDYLGNQPQHF
TGTGCCAGCAGGGACTACTTGGGCAATCAGCCCCAGCATTTT
>TRBV13|.|TRBJ1-6|.
CASTFGGGYNSPLHF
TGTGCCAGCACCTTTGGGGGCGGGTATAATTCACCCCTCCACTTT
>TRBV5-6|.|TRBJ2-7|.
CASSLVGPKESEQYF
TGTGCCAGCAGCTTGGTGGGGCCAAAGGAATCCGAGCAGTACTTC
>TRBV9|TRBD1|TRBJ2-3|once
CASSAGQVRTDTQYF
TGTGCCAGCAGCGCCGGACAGGTCCGCACAGATACGCAGTATTTT
>TRBV4-2|TRBD1|TRBJ1-1|.
CASSPSGGGGTEAFF
TGTGCCAGCAGCCCCTCAGGGGGCGGCGGCACTGAAGCTTTCTTT
>TRBV5-6|TRBD1|TRBJ1-3|.
CASSLAGTGFGGNTIYF
TGTGCCAGCAGCTTGGCCGGGACAGGGTTTGGCGGAAACACCATATATTTT
>TRBV5-4|.|TRBJ2-1|.
CASSPRRLNDEQFF
TGTGCCAGCAGCCCGCGGCGATTGAACGATGAGCAGTTCTTC
>TRBV30|.|TRBJ2-3|few
CAWTGSHVRTDTQYF
TGTGCCTGGACAGGGTCCCACGTTCGCACAGATACGCAGTATTTT